Listed below are T cell receptor beta chains from one sample, sequenced in a study of control samples from healthy donors and cancer patients. Repertoires were generated with immunoSEQ multiplex PCR, while TCRdb's copy carries only in-frame clones and drops some. The table records approximately 79,000 clones, about nine tenths of them present only once. Material for sequencing was blood. Receptors originate from a man aged 45-65 years in good health. CDR3s include the opening cysteine and the closing phenylalanine or tryptophan. D genes are given only for firm matches. Size is stated for part of the rows, as once, few or many counts, or as a class when the clone is expanded.

TRBV5-1	NA	TRBJ1-1	NA	CASSLVGDPDLGTEAFF	TGCGCCAGCAGCTTGGTTGGGGACCCCGACTTGGGCACTGAAGCTTTCTTT
TRBV10-3	NA	TRBJ2-7	NA	CAITPDKNYEQYF	TGTGCCATCACCCCGGACAAAAACTACGAGCAGTACTTC
TRBV3-1/TRBV3-2	TRBD1	TRBJ1-1	NA	CASSPGQVQQAFF	TGTGCCAGCAGCCCGGGACAGGTCCAGCAAGCTTTCTTT
TRBV30	NA	TRBJ1-6	NA	CAWSVVGVGGSPLHF	TGTGCCTGGAGTGTGGTCGGGGTCGGGGGATCACCCCTCCACTTT
TRBV18	NA	TRBJ2-2	NA	CASSPPGLINTGELFF	TGTGCCAGCTCACCACCCGGACTGATAAACACCGGGGAGCTGTTTTTT
TRBV4-3	NA	TRBJ2-2	NA	CASSQDQPTGELFF	TGCGCCAGCAGCCAAGATCAACCCACCGGGGAGCTGTTTTTT
TRBV2	NA	TRBJ2-7	NA	CASTTTLAVRSSYEQYF	TGTGCCAGCACCACCACTTTGGCAGTCCGGTCATCCTACGAGCAGTACTTC
TRBV10-3	TRBD1	TRBJ1-1	NA	CAISPGQANTEAFF	TGTGCCATCAGTCCGGGACAGGCGAACACTGAAGCTTTCTTT
TRBV9	TRBD1	TRBJ1-5	NA	CASSVGQGNQPQHF	TGTGCCAGCAGCGTAGGACAGGGGAATCAGCCCCAGCATTTT
TRBV25-1	NA	TRBJ1-2	NA	CASSVGIYGYTF	TGTGCCAGCAGTGTTGGGATCTATGGCTACACCTTC
TRBV12-3/TRBV12-4	NA	TRBJ1-5	NA	CASSFRVDQPQHF	TGTGCCAGCAGTTTCAGGGTAGATCAGCCCCAGCATTTT
TRBV5-1	NA	TRBJ2-1	once	CASSLGTYNEQFF	TGCGCCAGCAGCTTGGGTACATACAATGAGCAGTTCTTC
TRBV9	NA	TRBJ1-2	once	CASSVGDYGYTF	TGTGCCAGCAGCGTAGGGGATTATGGCTACACCTTC
TRBV19	NA	TRBJ1-6	NA	CASSPDNSPLHF	TGTGCCAGTAGCCCTGATAATTCACCCCTCCACTTT
TRBV7-9	NA	TRBJ2-7	NA	CASSFRILSSSYEQYF	TGTGCCAGCAGCTTTCGTATATTAAGTAGTTCCTACGAGCAGTACTTC
TRBV5-6	NA	TRBJ1-5	NA	CASTQTGGGYSNQPQHF	TGTGCCAGCACCCAAACAGGCGGCGGGTATAGCAATCAGCCCCAGCATTTT
TRBV7-9	NA	TRBJ2-7	NA	CASSPFPRQARTYEQYF	TGTGCCAGCAGCCCGTTTCCAAGACAGGCGCGAACCTACGAGCAGTACTTC
TRBV5-4	TRBD2	TRBJ2-5	NA	CASSPGLAGLETQYF	TGTGCCAGCAGCCCGGGACTAGCGGGGTTGGAGACCCAGTACTTC
TRBV3-1/TRBV3-2	NA	TRBJ2-7	NA	CASSQRREQYF	TGTGCCAGCAGCCAAAGGCGGGAGCAGTACTTC
TRBV2	NA	TRBJ1-3	NA	CASRREFSGNTIYF	TGTGCCAGCAGGAGGGAGTTCTCTGGAAACACCATATATTTT
TRBV24-1	TRBD1	TRBJ2-7	NA	CATSDSLTAGTDIPYEQYF	TGTGCCACCAGTGACTCCCTCACAGCCGGGACAGACATTCCCTACGAGCAGTACTTC
TRBV30	TRBD1	TRBJ2-1	NA	CAWSERRGYVQFF	TGTGCCTGGAGCGAACGCAGGGGGTACGTTCAGTTCTTC
TRBV7-2	NA	TRBJ1-5	medium-sized	CASSTEQNQPQHF	TGTGCCAGCAGCACCGAGCAAAATCAGCCCCAGCATTTT
TRBV5-1	NA	TRBJ2-1	once	CASSRDTSYNEQFF	TGCGCCAGCAGCAGGGACACGTCCTACAATGAGCAGTTCTTC
TRBV5-1	NA	TRBJ1-4	few	CASSLRLDEKLFF	TGCGCCAGCAGCTTGAGGCTGGATGAAAAACTGTTTTTT
TRBV9	NA	TRBJ2-2	NA	CASSVATWGTGELFF	TGTGCCAGCAGCGTAGCTACGTGGGGCACCGGGGAGCTGTTTTTT
TRBV29-1	TRBD1	TRBJ1-1	few	CSVAKGGLNTEAFF	TGCAGCGTAGCAAAAGGGGGCTTAAACACTGAAGCTTTCTTT
TRBV19	NA	TRBJ2-5	NA	CASSRTQGPQETQYF	TGTGCCAGTAGTAGGACTCAGGGACCTCAAGAGACCCAGTACTTC